These 15 T cell receptor beta chains came from one sample sequenced in a study of somatic mutations in cytotoxic T cells in rheumatoid arthritis. TCRdb keeps only in-frame clones here, not all; method: immunoSEQ multiplex PCR. The sample has some 6,700 clones, roughly 77% seen once. The material sequenced was CD8+ T cells sorted from blood, taken at a follow-up visit. Receptors originate from a woman aged 70 to 79 with rheumatoid arthritis.

The CDR3 protein is CASSSTGSDTQYF. CDR3 DNA: TGTGCCAGCAGCTCGACTGGATCAGATACGCAGTATTTT. V is TRBV7-9 and J is TRBJ2-3; D not resolved. Germline V gene lookup returns CDR1 SEHNR and CDR2 FQNEAQ (reference sequence). V dropped 4 bases and J dropped 4 bases, with 9 bases sitting between them. The CDR3 extends over 13 amino acids.

J is TRBJ1-1 and V is TRBV6-6; D call uncertain. Trimming removed 2 bases at V and 4 bases at J, with 5 bases between. CDR1 and CDR2 from the germline V gene are MNHNY and SVGAGI (reference sequence). The CDR3 totals 12 residues. The CDR3: CASSYEGTEAFF. CDR3 in DNA: TGTGCCAGCAGTTACGAGGGCACTGAAGCTTTCTTT.

The chain joins TRBV2 to TRBJ2-2; D is unresolved. Looked up from germline, CDR1 is SNHLY and CDR2 is FYNNEI. Trimming pared 0 bases from V and 7 bases from J, leaving 9 bases between. The CDR3 consists of 14 residues. The CDR3 loop reads CASSEALSNGELFF. The CDR3 bases are TGTGCCAGCAGTGAAGCGCTTAGTAACGGGGAGCTGTTTTTT.

This rearrangement joins TRBV29-1 to TRBJ2-5; the match to TRBD2 covers 13 bases. Germline V gives CDR1 SQVTM, CDR2 ANQGSEA. The V gene end was trimmed by 3 bases and the J gene end by 0 bases; junction bases not matched to a gene: 4. The CDR3 contains 16 residues. CDR3 protein: CSVDGTSGVNQETQYF. The DNA of the CDR3 is TGCAGCGTTGATGGGACTAGCGGGGTCAACCAAGAGACCCAGTACTTC.

The chain couples TRBV7-9 to TRBJ2-2; D is unclear. V dropped 5 bases and J dropped 4 bases, with 11 bases sitting between them. From germline, CDR1 is SEHNR and CDR2 FQNEAQ (reference sequence). The CDR3 totals 14 residues. In DNA form, the CDR3 reads TGTGCCAGCAGCCCGACCATGGGCACCGGGGAGCTGTTTTTT. It translates to CASSPTMGTGELFF.

Judged by abundance, this clone is medium-sized. V usage is TRBV6-1 and J usage is TRBJ2-1, with 13 bases matching TRBD2. The CDR3 length is 14 residues. V gave up 8 bases and J gave up 4 bases; unmatched junction bases: 2. Per germline, CDR1 MNHNS and CDR2 SASEGT. The CDR3 nucleotides are TGTGCCAGCGAGGGACTAGCGGGGTACAATGAGCAGTTCTTC. Amino acid sequence: CASEGLAGYNEQFF.

This clone showed up just once. The chain uses TRBV6-5 and TRBJ1-2; TRBD1 is a possible D gene (5 bases). Germline V lookup: CDR1 MNHEY, CDR2 SVGAGI. Trimming shortened V by 7 bases and J by 5 bases, and 11 bases separated the two germline ends. This CDR3 comprises 12 residues. This CDR3 reads CASIDRGYGYTF. The CDR3 DNA follows: TGTGCCAGCATCGACAGAGGGTATGGCTACACCTTC.

This chain links TRBV7-2 with TRBJ1-5; unclear D gene. The CDR3 is 14 residues long. V lost 5 bases, J lost 3 bases, and 11 bases lay in between. Per germline, CDR1 SGHTA and CDR2 FQGNSA. The CDR3 sequence is CASSPWTVNQPQHF. CDR3 sequence (DNA): TGTGCCAGCAGCCCATGGACCGTCAATCAGCCCCAGCATTTT.

V usage is TRBV2 and J usage is TRBJ2-7; TRBD1 agrees at 7 bases. The CDR3 length is 16 residues. CDR1 SNHLY and CDR2 FYNNEI come from the germline V gene. The J segment lost 0 bases and the V segment lost 6 bases, leaving 11 bases of the junction unmatched. The CDR3 bases are TGTGCCAGCAGGACCCCCACAGGGGTCAGCTCCTACGAGCAGTACTTC. It codes for CASRTPTGVSSYEQYF.

This clone was counted between two and nine times. This chain uses TRBV5-6 with TRBJ2-7; TRBD1 matches at 8 bases. Losses at the gene ends were 4 bases for V and 3 bases for J; bases not matched to a gene: 6. CDR1 and CDR2 (germline): SGHDT, YYEEEE. The CDR3 consists of 14 residues. CDR3 amino acids: CASSQLDRDYEQYF. CDR3 DNA sequence: TGTGCCAGCAGCCAACTGGACAGGGACTACGAGCAGTACTTC.

The rearrangement uses TRBV5-8 and TRBJ1-5; D uncertain. This CDR3 contains 14 residues. The V gene lost 4 bases and the J gene lost 4 bases, with 12 bases spanning the gap. From germline, CDR1 is SGHTS and CDR2 YDEGEE. The CDR3 nucleotides are TGTGCCAGCAGCCTGGCTGGGAGGAATCAGCCCCAGCATTTT. This encodes CASSLAGRNQPQHF.

This clone ranks as hyperexpanded. The chain recombines TRBV5-6 with TRBJ1-2; 8 bases fit TRBD1. CDR3 length: 15 amino acids. V gave up 3 bases and J gave up 3 bases; unmatched junction bases: 7. Germline loops: CDR1 SGHDT, CDR2 YYEEEE. The DNA for the CDR3 is TGTGCCAGCAGCTGGGACAGGACCTTATACTATGGCTACACCTTC. Protein: CASSWDRTLYYGYTF.

The V and J genes are TRBV19 and TRBJ2-1; 10 bases are a match to TRBD2. CDR1 is LNHDA and CDR2 is SQIVND in the germline V gene (reference sequence). This CDR3 comprises 15 residues. The J segment lost 6 bases and the V segment lost 3 bases, leaving 5 bases of the junction unmatched. This CDR3 is CASSMGSSGGNEQFF. In DNA, the CDR3 is TGTGCCAGTAGTATGGGGTCTAGCGGGGGCAATGAGCAGTTCTTC. Full variable domain (remainder filled in from reference TRBV19 and TRBJ2-1): DGGITQSPKYLFRKEGQNVTLSCEQNLNHDAMYWYRQDPGQGLRLIYYSQIVNDFQKGDIAEGYSVSREKKESFPLTVTSAQKNPTAFYLCASSMGSSGGNEQFFGPGTRLTVL.

The gene calls are TRBV6-1 and TRBJ1-1; D perhaps matches TRBD1 (5 bases). CDR3 length: 12 residues. Per the germline V gene, CDR1 is MNHNS and CDR2 is SASEGT. Trimming removed 6 bases from V and 5 bases from J, with 10 bases in between. The CDR3 reads CASSQTVTEAFF. CDR3 in DNA: TGTGCCAGCAGCCAGACAGTGACTGAAGCTTTCTTT.

This chain links TRBV19 with TRBJ1-2, with a possible D match to TRBD1 (6 bases). In germline, CDR1 is LNHDA, CDR2 SQIVND (reference sequence). Trimming stripped 6 bases from V and 6 bases from J, with 23 bases between. This CDR3 is built from 16 residues. The CDR3 loop reads CASRVRTDQRIHGYTF. CDR3 bases: TGTGCCAGTAGAGTTCGGACAGATCAACGGATTCATGGCTACACCTTC.